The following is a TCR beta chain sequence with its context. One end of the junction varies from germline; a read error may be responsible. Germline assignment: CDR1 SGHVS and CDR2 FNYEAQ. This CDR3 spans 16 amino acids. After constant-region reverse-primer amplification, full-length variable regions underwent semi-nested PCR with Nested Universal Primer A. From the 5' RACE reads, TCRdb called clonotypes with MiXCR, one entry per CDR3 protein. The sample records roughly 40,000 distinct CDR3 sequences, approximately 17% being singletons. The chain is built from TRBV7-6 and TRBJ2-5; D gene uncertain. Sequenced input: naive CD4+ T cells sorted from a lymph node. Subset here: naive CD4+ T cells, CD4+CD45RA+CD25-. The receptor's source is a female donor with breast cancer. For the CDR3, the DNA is TGTGCTAGCAGCTCCTCCATACCTAGGTGGCAAGAGACCCAGTACTTC. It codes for CASSSSIPRWQETQYF.